This T cell receptor beta chain stems from a study of blood T cells in healthy people across ages. The total RNA that was extracted per sample amounted to at least 5 micrograms. The V and J ends lost 6 bases and 4 bases, in that order; junction bases with no gene match: 7. Germline V lookup: CDR1 LNHNV, CDR2 YYDKDF (reference sequence). The CDR3 length is 14 residues. Primers used in a second PCR of about 7 to 11 cycles were a sample-barcoded 5' primer and a J-beta primer mix. Every single cDNA molecule received a tag from a template-switch adaptor with 12 random nucleotides. TCRdb processed the 5' RACE reads anew with MiXCR; each CDR3 protein has one entry. The sample consists of about 1.6 million distinct CDR3 sequences, about 32% of them appearing once. This clonotype turned up a few times.

V gene TRBV15 combines with J gene TRBJ2-5; 8 bases line up with TRBD2. The receptor comes from a woman under 40 in good health. Material for sequencing was blood. The CDR3: CATRPAGGVETQYF. The CDR3 nucleotides are TGTGCCACCAGACCGGCGGGGGGCGTAGAGACCCAGTACTTC.